The next 2 T cell receptor beta chains were all read from a single sample in a study of naive and memory T cell subsets. An equimolar mix of two oligonucleotides served as the beta constant-region primer for TRBC1 and TRBC2. TCRdb redid the calling of the UMI-ligation and nested PCR reads with MiXCR, one entry per CDR3 protein. The table has some 150,000 distinct CDR3 sequences, over 15% seen once; the top ten hold 0.14% to 0.15%. Sequencing input: naive CD4+ T cells from blood. The receptors derive from a human donor in good health.

The chain links TRBV30 to TRBJ1-1; D perhaps matches TRBD1 (6 bases). Between the trimmed V and J ends, which lost 2 bases and 5 bases, there was a span of 12 bases. Germline CDR1 is GTSNPN and CDR2 is SVGIG (reference sequence). CDR3 size: 13 residues. DNA for the CDR3: TGTGCCTGGAGTATAGGGGGGAAGACTGAAGCTTTCTTT. Its translation is CAWSIGGKTEAFF.

This clonotype was counted between two and nine times. The rearrangement uses TRBV18 and TRBJ2-5, with 7 positions matching TRBD1. CDR1 is KGHSH, CDR2 LQKENI, per germline. The CDR3 runs 16 residues. Unmatched junction bases numbered 9, after V lost 2 bases and J lost 3 bases. The DNA for the CDR3 is TGTGCCAGCTCACCAGACCCCCGGGACAGAAAAGAGACCCAGTACTTC. It codes for CASSPDPRDRKETQYF.